This is a list of T cell receptor beta chains from one sample in a study of blood T cell repertoires in COVID-19. Profiled with immunoSEQ multiplex PCR; TCRdb holds only in-frame clones, not every one. The table includes 210,000 or so clones, about nine tenths detected once. The sample was peripheral blood. The receptors shown here come from a man aged 45-65 years with acute or convalescent COVID-19. CDR3s include the opening cysteine and the closing phenylalanine or tryptophan. Fields, in order: V gene, D gene, clone size, J gene, CDR3 DNA, CDR3 protein. D genes are given only for firm matches. The size entry is marked missing in some rows and otherwise reads once, few, many or a size class.

TRBV5-1	TRBD2	NA	TRBJ2-2	TGCGCCAGCAGCTTAACGACTAGCGGGACTAACACCGGGGAGCTGTTTTTT	CASSLTTSGTNTGELFF
TRBV11-3	TRBD2	NA	TRBJ2-7	TGTGCCAGCAGCTTGGGCGGGGGGGTCGACGAGCAGTACTTC	CASSLGGGVDEQYF
TRBV5-1	NA	NA	TRBJ2-2	TGCGCCAGCAGCTTGGTTACAGGAGTGAACACCGGGGAGCTGTTTTTT	CASSLVTGVNTGELFF
TRBV7-9	TRBD1	NA	TRBJ1-1	TGTGCCAGCAGCTTACAGGGGGCGAGGAACACTGAAGCTTTCTTT	CASSLQGARNTEAFF
TRBV6-5	TRBD1	NA	TRBJ1-6	TGTGCCAGCAGTTACCACCACAGGGGATCAAATTCACCCCTCCACTTT	CASSYHHRGSNSPLHF
TRBV18	NA	NA	TRBJ1-3	TGTGCCAGCTCACCACCGAGCATGAACGCCTACGGTCCCGGAAACACCATATATTTT	CASSPPSMNAYGPGNTIYF
TRBV19	NA	NA	TRBJ1-5	TGTGCCAGTAGTATACGGTCCCAGGCTACAGGGAGCAATCAGCCCCAGCATTTT	CASSIRSQATGSNQPQHF
TRBV25-1	NA	NA	TRBJ2-1	TGTGCCAGCAGTGCAACTAGGGGGTCACCCTACAATGAGCAGTTCTTC	CASSATRGSPYNEQFF
TRBV3-1/TRBV3-2	NA	once	TRBJ1-2	TGTGCCAGCAGCCAAGTAGGGGGTAGGTCTGGCTACACCTTC	CASSQVGGRSGYTF
TRBV21-1	NA	NA	TRBJ1-1	TGTGCCAGCAGCAAAGAACTCCCGTCACGAGCTTTCTTT	CASSKELPSRAFF
TRBV2	NA	NA	TRBJ1-6	TGTGCCAGCAGTGATGGCAGGGGTGCGAATTCACCCCTCCACTTT	CASSDGRGANSPLHF
TRBV29-1	TRBD2	few	TRBJ2-5	TGCAGCGCCAAAGGACTAGCCCAAGAGACCCAGTACTTC	CSAKGLAQETQYF
TRBV27	NA	NA	TRBJ1-5	TGTGCCAGCAGTTCGGCACTACAGCCCCAGCATTTT	CASSSALQPQHF
TRBV5-1	TRBD2	NA	TRBJ2-1	TGCGCCAGCAGCTTGATCGAGCGGGGGGTGAATGAGCAGTTCTTC	CASSLIERGVNEQFF
TRBV30	NA	once	TRBJ1-6	TGTGCCTGGAGTCCTGTGAGCTCCTATAATTCACCCCTCCACTTT	CAWSPVSSYNSPLHF
TRBV3-1/TRBV3-2	NA	NA	TRBJ2-7	TGTGCCAGCAGCCTCGTTAGATCTTCCTACGAGCAGTACTTC	CASSLVRSSYEQYF
TRBV5-6	NA	NA	TRBJ2-3	TGTGCCAGCAGCTTGGTCAGGTTGGGAGCAGATACGCAGTATTTT	CASSLVRLGADTQYF
TRBV7-2	NA	NA	TRBJ1-2	TGTGCCAGCAGCCTCGCACTCACGTTGGACTATGGCTACACCTTC	CASSLALTLDYGYTF
TRBV7-2	NA	NA	TRBJ1-5	TGTGCCAGCAGCACCCGAAGGGGTCGAGAACAGCCCCAGCATTTT	CASSTRRGREQPQHF
TRBV7-2	NA	NA	TRBJ1-6	TGTGCCAGCAGCTTCTCTTCACAGGGCCTGAGCTCCTATAATTCACCCCTCCACTTT	CASSFSSQGLSSYNSPLHF